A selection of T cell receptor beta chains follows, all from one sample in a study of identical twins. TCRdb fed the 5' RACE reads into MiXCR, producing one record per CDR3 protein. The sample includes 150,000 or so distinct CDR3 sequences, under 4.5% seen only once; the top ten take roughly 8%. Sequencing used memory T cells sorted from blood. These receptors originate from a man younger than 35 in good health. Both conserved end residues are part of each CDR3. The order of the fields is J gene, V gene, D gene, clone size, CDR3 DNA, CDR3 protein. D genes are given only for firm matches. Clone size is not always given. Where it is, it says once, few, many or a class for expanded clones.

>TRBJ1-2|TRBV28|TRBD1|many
TGTGCCAGCAGGGACAGGGTTGGCTACACCTTC
CASRDRVGYTF
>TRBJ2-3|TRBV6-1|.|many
TGTGCCTTGAAAAGGTGGACTTCAGATACGCAGTATTTT
CALKRWTSDTQYF
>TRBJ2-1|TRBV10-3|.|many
TGTGCCATCAGGCGGGCGGGAACGGGCAATGAGCAGTTCTTC
CAIRRAGTGNEQFF
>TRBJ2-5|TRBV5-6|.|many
TGTGCCAGCAGCTTGCGTGGTTCCCATGAGACCCAGTACTTC
CASSLRGSHETQYF
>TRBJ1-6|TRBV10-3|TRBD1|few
TGTGCCATCAGTGGGGACAGGACCTCGTCACCCCTCCACTTT
CAISGDRTSSPLHF
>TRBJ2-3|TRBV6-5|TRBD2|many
TGTGCCAGCAGTTACCCGACTAGCGGGAGGACCCGGATCACAGATACGCAGTATTTT
CASSYPTSGRTRITDTQYF
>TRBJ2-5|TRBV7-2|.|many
TGTGCCAGCAGCTTAGCGGACCCATTAGGGGGAGAGACCCAGTACTTC
CASSLADPLGGETQYF
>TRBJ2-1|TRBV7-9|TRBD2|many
TGTGCCAGCAGCTTAGCCCTAGCGGGCAGCACTGAGCAGTTCTTC
CASSLALAGSTEQFF
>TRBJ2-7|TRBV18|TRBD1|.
TGTGCCAGCTCACCCTACTCCGGGACAGAATACGAGCAGTACTTC
CASSPYSGTEYEQYF
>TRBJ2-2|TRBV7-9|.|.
TGTGCCAGCAGCTTAGACCATTTAGCAGGCGGGGAGCTGTTTTTT
CASSLDHLAGGELFF
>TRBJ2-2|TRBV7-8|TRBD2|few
TGTGCCAGCAGCAGCTCGGGACTACACACCGGGGAGCTGTTTTTT
CASSSSGLHTGELFF
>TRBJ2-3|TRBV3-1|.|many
TGTGCCAGCAGCCAAGCCGGGAGCACAGATACGCAGTATTTT
CASSQAGSTDTQYF
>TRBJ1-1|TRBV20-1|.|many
TGCAGTGCTAGAGATTTAGTGAACACTGAAGCTTTCTTT
CSARDLVNTEAFF
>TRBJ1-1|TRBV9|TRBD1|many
TGTGCCAGCAGCTACGGACAGGGGTGGTACACTGAAGCTTTCTTT
CASSYGQGWYTEAFF
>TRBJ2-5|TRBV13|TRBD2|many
TGTGCCAGCTCCCGGGGGGACGGGCGAGAGACCCAGTACTTC
CASSRGDGRETQYF
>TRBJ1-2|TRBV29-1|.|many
TGCAGCGTTGGTCAGGGAGGCTACACCTTC
CSVGQGGYTF
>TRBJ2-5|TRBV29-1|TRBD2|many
TGCAGCGGGGATGGCCTAGCGGGAGGGGAAGGCGTGGAGACCCAGTACTTC
CSGDGLAGGEGVETQYF
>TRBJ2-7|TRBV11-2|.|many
TGTGCCAGCAGCTTAGATCACTACGAGCAGTACTTC
CASSLDHYEQYF
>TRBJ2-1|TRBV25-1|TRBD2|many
TGTGCCAGCAGTGCCTTACTAGCGGGAGGTTTCTACAATGAGCAGTTCTTC
CASSALLAGGFYNEQFF
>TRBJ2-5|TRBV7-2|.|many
TGTGCCAGCAGCTTAGCGTTTCGGATGTCGGGAGAGACCCAGTACTTC
CASSLAFRMSGETQYF
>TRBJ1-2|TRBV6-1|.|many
TGTGCCAGCAGTAAATTTGGCTACACCTTC
CASSKFGYTF
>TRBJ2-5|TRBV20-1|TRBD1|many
TGCAGTGCTGGCGCGCGACAGGGGTTTAAAGAGACCCAGTACTTC
CSAGARQGFKETQYF
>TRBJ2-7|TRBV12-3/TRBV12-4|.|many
TGTGCCAGCAGTTTGGAGTGGGACGAGCAGTACTTC
CASSLEWDEQYF
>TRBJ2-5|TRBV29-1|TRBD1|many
TGCAGCGTTGAAACGGGTCGAGACAGGGCCAAGGGGACCCAGTACTTC
CSVETGRDRAKGTQYF
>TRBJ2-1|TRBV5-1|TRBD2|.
TGCGCCAGCAATCTCGGGTCTAGCGGGAGAAATGAGCAGTTCTTC
CASNLGSSGRNEQFF
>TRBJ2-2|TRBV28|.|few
TGTGCCAGCAGTTTTATACAGGCAGACACGAACACCGGGGAGCTGTTTTTT
CASSFIQADTNTGELFF
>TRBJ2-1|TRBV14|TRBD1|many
TGTGCCAGCAGCCGGGACAGACTCAATGAGCAGTTCTTC
CASSRDRLNEQFF
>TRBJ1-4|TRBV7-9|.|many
TGTGCCAGCAGCTCAGATGTTTCTGGACATCAGGAAAAACTGTTTTTT
CASSSDVSGHQEKLFF
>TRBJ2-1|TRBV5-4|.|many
TGTGCCAGCAGCCCCGCCTCTCGCTACGCCTACAATGAGCAGTTCTTC
CASSPASRYAYNEQFF
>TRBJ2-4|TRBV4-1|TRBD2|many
TGCGCCAGCAGCCAAGATAGGGGTAGCGGGAGGGGAGGCATTCAGTACTTC
CASSQDRGSGRGGIQYF
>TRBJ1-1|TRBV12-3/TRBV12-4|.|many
TGTGCCAGCAGTTTCTGGAACACTGAAGCTTTCTTT
CASSFWNTEAFF
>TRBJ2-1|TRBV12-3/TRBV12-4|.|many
TGTGCCAGCAGTCGAGTCGGTGAGCAGTTCTTC
CASSRVGEQFF
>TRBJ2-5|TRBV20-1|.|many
TGCAGTGCTGGCCGGCCGGGGTACCAAGAGACCCAGTACTTC
CSAGRPGYQETQYF
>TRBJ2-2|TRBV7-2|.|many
TGTGCCAGCAGCTTATCCGGGACGCCCGTAGGGGCCGGGGAGCTGTTTTTT
CASSLSGTPVGAGELFF
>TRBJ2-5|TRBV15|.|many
TGTGCCACCAGCAGAGTAGTCGTCAGCGCAGAGACCCAGTACTTC
CATSRVVVSAETQYF
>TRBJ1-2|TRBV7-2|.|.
TGTGCCAGCAGCCCGGACAAGAACTATGGCTACACCTTC
CASSPDKNYGYTF
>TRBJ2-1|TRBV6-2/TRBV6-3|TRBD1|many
TGTGCCAGCAGGCGGACAGGTACCTACAATGAGCAGTTCTTC
CASRRTGTYNEQFF
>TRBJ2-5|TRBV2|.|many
TGTGCCAGCAGTGATGGGAACCCCCGGGAGACCCAGTACTTC
CASSDGNPRETQYF
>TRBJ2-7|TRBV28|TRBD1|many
TGTGCCAGCAGTTCCGGACAGGGAGTGCGTTGGCAGTACTTC
CASSSGQGVRWQYF
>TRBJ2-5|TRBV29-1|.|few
TGCAGCGTTGGGGGGGCGTCGGAGACCCAGTACTTC
CSVGGASETQYF
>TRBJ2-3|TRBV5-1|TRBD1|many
TGCGCCAGCAGCCCGACAGGGGCAGATACGCAGTATTTT
CASSPTGADTQYF
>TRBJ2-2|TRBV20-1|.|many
TGCAGTGCTAGACTAGCTTACGCGAACACCGGGGAGCTGTTTTTT
CSARLAYANTGELFF
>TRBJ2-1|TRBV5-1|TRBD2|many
TGCGCCAGCAGCTTGCGCCCTAGCGGGAGTCCTGAGCAGTTCTTC
CASSLRPSGSPEQFF
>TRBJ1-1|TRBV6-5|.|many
TGTGCCAGCAGTTACCGGTCGTACACTGAAGCTTTCTTT
CASSYRSYTEAFF
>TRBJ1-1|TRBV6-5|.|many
TGTGCCAGCAGTTACCGACAGAACACTGAAGCTTTCTTT
CASSYRQNTEAFF
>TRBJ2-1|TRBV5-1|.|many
TGCGCCAGCAGCCACTCAAACAATGAGCAGTTCTTC
CASSHSNNEQFF
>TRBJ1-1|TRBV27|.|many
TGTGCCAGCAGTTTCCTCTACGTAGGGAAGAACACTGAAGCTTTCTTT
CASSFLYVGKNTEAFF